These 25 T cell receptor beta chains share one sample of origin, sequenced in a study of glioma-infiltrating T cells after dendritic cell vaccination. Sequencing was performed with immunoSEQ multiplex PCR; in TCRdb, only in-frame clones are kept and a portion is missing. The repertoire includes roughly 85,000 clones, around 85% of them detected once, and roughly 8.4% sits in the top ten. Time point in this sample: after dendritic cell vaccination, including at tumor progression/relapse. The source was blood, collected after dendritic cell vaccination. The receptors were sampled from a human donor with glioblastoma.

This clone was counted once. The chain has TRBV29-1 and TRBJ2-1; 7 bases line up with TRBD1. The CDR3 has 13 residues. Germline V CDR1 and CDR2: SQVTM, ANQGSEA. Trimming at V came to 6 bases and at J to 5 bases, leaving 7 bases not matched to a gene. The CDR3 spells CSVHDRENNEQFF. The CDR3 DNA is TGCAGCGTCCATGACAGGGAGAACAATGAGCAGTTCTTC.

The chain recombines TRBV25-1 with TRBJ1-4, with D tentatively TRBD1 (5 bases). Per germline, CDR1 MGHDK and CDR2 SYGVNS. V dropped 7 bases and J dropped 0 bases, with 9 bases sitting between them. The CDR3 is 14 residues long. The CDR3 loop is CASTGGATNEKLFF. CDR3 sequence (DNA): TGTGCCAGCACCGGGGGGGCAACTAATGAAAAACTGTTTTTT. Combining the CDR3 with reference TRBV25-1 and TRBJ1-4 gives the whole variable domain EADIYQTPRYLVIGTGKKITLECSQTMGHDKMYWYQQDPGMELHLIHYSYGVNSTEKGDLSSESTVSRIRTEHFPLTLESARPSHTSQYLCASTGGATNEKLFFGSGTQLSVL.

The chain has TRBV21-1 and TRBJ1-5; TRBD1 was called by the table and not checked on the DNA. TRBV21-1 represents a pseudogene. CDR3 length: 17 residues. In DNA, the CDR3 is TGTGCCAGCAGCTCCCACCTTCAGGGACAGGGGTTCCAGCCCCAGCATTTT. This sequence encodes CASSSHLQGQGFQPQHF.

The chain is built from TRBV10-2 and TRBJ2-3; tentative D call: TRBD2 (5 bases). The CDR3 spans 16 residues. Trimming left V 2 bases short and J 0 bases short, with 12 bases between. The V gene's germline CDR1 is WSHSY and CDR2 SAAADI. CDR3 nucleotide sequence: TGCGCCAGCAGTGAGCCGGGAAGAGTGAGCACAGATACGCAGTATTTT. It codes for CASSEPGRVSTDTQYF.

V is TRBV27 and J is TRBJ2-3, with D possibly being TRBD1 (6 bases). The length of the CDR3 is 16 residues. Germline CDR1 MNHEY, CDR2 SMNVEV (reference sequence). Trimming removed 3 bases at V and 2 bases at J, with 15 bases between. The CDR3 loop is CASSFRSGAPTDTQYF. In DNA, the CDR3 is TGTGCCAGCAGTTTCCGCTCAGGGGCCCCCACAGATACGCAGTATTTT.

This chain links TRBV5-1 with TRBJ2-2; 8 nucleotides match TRBD1. Germline V lookup: CDR1 SGHRS, CDR2 YFSETQ. Germline trimming cut 0 bases from V and 7 bases from J; bases unmatched to any gene: 5. The CDR3 contains 15 residues. Here the CDR3 DNA reads TGCGCCAGCAGCTTGGTTGCAGGGGGCGACGGGGAGCTGTTTTTT. This gives the protein CASSLVAGGDGELFF. Full variable domain (remainder filled in from reference TRBV5-1 and TRBJ2-2): KAGVTQTPRYLIKTRGQQVTLSCSPISGHRSVSWYQQTPGQGLQFLFEYFSETQRNKGNFPGRFSGRQFSNSRSEMNVSTLELGDSALYLCASSLVAGGDGELFFGEGSRLTVL.

The V and J genes are TRBV5-1 and TRBJ2-7, with a tentative D call TRBD2 (6 bases). The CDR3 is 14 amino acids. The germline V and J ends were trimmed by 7 bases and 2 bases, with 16 bases remaining between them. Germline CDR1 reads SGHRS; CDR2 reads YFSETQ. The CDR3 is CASGPGTPAYEQYF. The DNA of the CDR3 is TGCGCCAGCGGCCCCGGGACTCCTGCCTACGAGCAGTACTTC.

A single count supports this clone. V usage is TRBV19 and J usage is TRBJ1-4; TRBD1 matches 9 bases. After removal of 5 bases from V and 8 bases from J, the junction contained 9 bases not matched to a gene. The CDR3 consists of 15 residues. Germline V gene lookup returns CDR1 LNHDA and CDR2 SQIVND (reference sequence). The CDR3 DNA reads TGTGCCAGTAGTTTCTCCGGGACAGGGTACGAAAAACTGTTTTTT. Protein product: CASSFSGTGYEKLFF.

In its sample, this clone was seen a few times. The chain uses TRBV6-4 and TRBJ2-3, with D possibly TRBD2 on 6 matching bases. The CDR3 consists of 15 residues. Per the germline V gene, CDR1 is MRHNA and CDR2 is SNTAGT. Trimming removed 3 bases at V and 4 bases at J, with 14 bases between. The CDR3 DNA follows: TGTGCCAGCAGTGAAATTAGCGGAGGAGCAGATACGCAGTATTTT. Its translation: CASSEISGGADTQYF.

The chain has TRBV19 and TRBJ2-2, with D possibly TRBD2 on 5 matching bases. The CDR3 loop spans 14 amino acids. Trimming took 11 bases from V and 2 from J, leaving 15 bases between them. Germline CDR1 reads LNHDA; CDR2 reads SQIVND (reference sequence). Here the CDR3 reads CALRGPANTGELFF. The CDR3 coding sequence is TGTGCCTTACGGGGTCCAGCTAACACCGGGGAGCTGTTTTTT.

V and J are TRBV29-1 and TRBJ1-5; 7 bases are shared with TRBD1. The CDR3 loop spans 14 amino acids. Germline trimming cut 3 bases from V and 2 bases from J; bases unmatched to any gene: 4. CDR1 is SQVTM and CDR2 is ANQGSEA in the germline V gene. The CDR3 bases are TGCAGCGTTGACGGAGGGGGCGGCAATCAGCCCCAGCATTTT. This translates into CSVDGGGGNQPQHF.

This clone was found once. The chain combines TRBV7-6 with TRBJ2-7; the D gene is possibly TRBD1 (6 bases). This CDR3 is 19 amino acids long. Looked up from germline, CDR1 is SGHVS and CDR2 is FNYEAQ. Trimming removed 1 base from V and 0 bases from J, with 22 bases in between. CDR3 DNA sequence: TGTGCCAGCAGCTTAGTGTCCGGGACATTATCAAAAAGCTCCTACGAGCAGTACTTC. Translation gives CASSLVSGTLSKSSYEQYF.

CDR3 sequence reads: CATTSRQNTEAFF. DNA for the CDR3: TGTGCCACCACGTCGCGCCAGAACACTGAAGCTTTCTTT. This chain links TRBV27 with TRBJ1-1; D gene uncertain. The CDR3 covers 13 residues. Trimming left V 10 bases short and J 1 base short, with 13 bases between. CDR1 is MNHEY, CDR2 SMNVEV, per germline (reference sequence).

This clone appeared a single time. The V gene is TRBV27, the J gene TRBJ2-1, with TRBD2 as a possible D gene (6 bases). V was pared by 6 bases and J by 5 bases, with 20 bases between. CDR3 length: 16 residues. Germline lookup yields CDR1 MNHEY and CDR2 SMNVEV (reference sequence). CDR3 residues: CASRRHITGEDNEQFF. DNA of the CDR3: TGTGCCAGCAGACGACACATAACGGGAGAGGACAATGAGCAGTTCTTC.

This sequence joins TRBV11-2 and TRBJ2-5; D might be TRBD1 (5 bases). V was shortened by 1 base and J by 5 bases, with 11 bases between the two germline ends. CDR3 length: 14 residues. Germline V gene sequence: CDR1 SGHAT, CDR2 FQNNGV. CDR3 bases: TGTGCCAGCAGCTTAGGGTCAGGGAAGGAGACCCAGTACTTC. It is translated as CASSLGSGKETQYF. The variable domain in full, completed from reference TRBV11-2 and TRBJ2-5, reads EAGVAQSPRYKIIEKRQSVAFWCNPISGHATLYWYQQILGQGPKLLIQFQNNGVVDDSQLPKDRFSAERLKGVDSTLKIQPAKLEDSAVYLCASSLGSGKETQYFGPGTRLLVL.

The sample holds one count of this clone. J is TRBJ1-1 and V is TRBV14; 7 nucleotides match TRBD1. CDR1 and CDR2 (germline): SGHDN, FVKESK. The trim removed 2 bases at V and 3 bases at J, leaving 6 bases unmatched. The CDR3 length is 15 residues. DNA of the CDR3: TGTGCCAGCAGCCAACGTCCCAGGGGGTACACTGAAGCTTTCTTT. Translation: CASSQRPRGYTEAFF. Based on the CDR3 plus reference TRBV14 and TRBJ1-1, the full variable domain is EAGVTQFPSHSVIEKGQTVTLRCDPISGHDNLYWYRRVMGKEIKFLLHFVKESKQDESGMPNNRFLAERTGGTYSTLKVQPAELEDSGVYFCASSQRPRGYTEAFFGQGTRLTVV.

The sample holds one count of this clone. The gene calls are TRBV19 and TRBJ2-2; 9 bases align to TRBD1. The V and J ends lost 8 bases and 0 bases, in that order; junction bases with no gene match: 4. The CDR3 totals 15 residues. CDR1 LNHDA and CDR2 SQIVND come from the germline V gene (reference sequence). CDR3 residues: CASCRTGANTGELFF. CDR3 DNA: TGTGCCAGTTGCCGGACAGGGGCGAACACCGGGGAGCTGTTTTTT.

The chain combines TRBV30 with TRBJ1-2; D unclear. V was pared by 3 bases and J by 1 base, with 18 bases between. The CDR3 is 16 amino acids. The germline gives CDR1 GTSNPN, CDR2 SVGIG (reference sequence). The CDR3: CAWSSGRSDDNYGYTF. The CDR3 bases are TGTGCCTGGAGCTCCGGGAGATCCGACGATAACTATGGCTACACCTTC.

The V call is TRBV18, the J call TRBJ1-6; D remains ambiguous. The germline CDR1 and CDR2 sequences are KGHSH and LQKENI. Trimming took 3 bases from V and 6 from J, leaving 3 bases between them. The CDR3 consists of 12 residues. The CDR3 sequence is CASSPANSPLHF. As DNA, the CDR3 is TGTGCCAGCTCACCGGCTAATTCACCCCTCCACTTT.

This clone came up once. This chain uses TRBV27 with TRBJ2-5, with D possibly matching TRBD2 (7 bases). The closer fit of TRBJ2-7 to the DNA end suggests the J call may be wrong. Germline CDR1 MNHEY, CDR2 SMNVEV (reference sequence). The CDR3 length is 15 residues. CDR3 protein: CASSLNREGPHEQYF. CDR3 coding DNA: TGTGCCAGCAGTTTAAACAGGGAGGGCCCCCACGAGCAGTACTTC.

V gene TRBV19 combines with J gene TRBJ1-4, with 8 positions matching TRBD1. Germline V lookup: CDR1 LNHDA, CDR2 SQIVND (reference sequence). V was pared by 5 bases and J by 5 bases, with 7 bases of the junction left unmatched. The CDR3 length is 15 residues. The CDR3 DNA reads as TGTGCCAGTAGTGTCCGGGACAGGCAAAATGAAAAACTGTTTTTT. This translates into CASSVRDRQNEKLFF.

The V and J genes are TRBV2 and TRBJ2-1, with 8 bases fitting TRBD1. V lost 2 bases, J lost 3 bases, and 3 bases stayed unmatched. Per germline, CDR1 SNHLY and CDR2 FYNNEI. The CDR3 covers 15 residues. In DNA form, the CDR3 reads TGTGCCAGCAGTGAACAGGGGGCTCTCTACAATGAGCAGTTCTTC. Protein: CASSEQGALYNEQFF.

J is TRBJ2-2 and V is TRBV5-1; a possible D gene is TRBD1 (5 bases). Deletions cut 0 bases from V and 4 bases from J, with 10 bases between. The CDR3 spans 15 residues. Per the germline V gene, CDR1 is SGHRS and CDR2 is YFSETQ. This chain's CDR3 is CASSLGRDSTGELFF. The DNA of the CDR3 is TGCGCCAGCAGCTTGGGCAGGGATAGCACCGGGGAGCTGTTTTTT.

This clone was seen once. The chain has TRBV5-1 and TRBJ2-7; 8 bases map to TRBD2. The CDR3 sequence is 13 residues long. Germline CDR1 and CDR2: SGHRS and YFSETQ. Trimming took 4 bases from V and 2 from J; bases not matched to a gene: 2. CDR3 amino acids: CASSGSGTYEQYF. The CDR3, as DNA: TGCGCCAGCAGCGGTAGCGGGACCTACGAGCAGTACTTC.

The V call is TRBV28, the J call TRBJ1-2; D unresolved. CDR3 length: 14 amino acids. Trimming took 3 bases from V and 2 from J, leaving 10 bases between them. Germline loops: CDR1 MDHEN, CDR2 SYDVKM. The CDR3 nucleotides read TGTGCCAGCAGTTTTCGACGGGAAAACTATGGCTACACCTTC. As protein: CASSFRRENYGYTF.